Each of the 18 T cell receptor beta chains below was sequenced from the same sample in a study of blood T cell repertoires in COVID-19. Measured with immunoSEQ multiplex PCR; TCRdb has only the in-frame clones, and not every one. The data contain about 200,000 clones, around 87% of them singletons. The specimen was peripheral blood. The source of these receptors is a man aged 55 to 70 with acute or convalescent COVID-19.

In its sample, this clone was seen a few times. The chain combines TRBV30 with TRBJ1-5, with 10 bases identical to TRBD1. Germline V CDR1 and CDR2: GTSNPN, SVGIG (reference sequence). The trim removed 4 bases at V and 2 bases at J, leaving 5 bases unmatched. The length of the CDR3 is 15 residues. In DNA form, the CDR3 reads TGTGCCTGGAAAATCGGGACAGGGGGCAATCAGCCCCAGCATTTT. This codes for CAWKIGTGGNQPQHF.

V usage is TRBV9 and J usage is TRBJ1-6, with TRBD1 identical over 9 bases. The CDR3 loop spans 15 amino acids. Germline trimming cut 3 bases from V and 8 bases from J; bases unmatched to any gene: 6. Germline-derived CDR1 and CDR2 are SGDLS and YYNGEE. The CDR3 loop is CASSGWDREDSPLHF. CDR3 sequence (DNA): TGTGCCAGCAGCGGATGGGACAGGGAGGATTCACCCCTCCACTTT.

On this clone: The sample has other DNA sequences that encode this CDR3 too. This CDR3 reads CASSSQGAREKLFF. CDR3 in DNA: TGCGCCAGCAGCTCTCAGGGGGCGCGTGAAAAACTGTTTTTT. This sequence joins TRBV5-1 and TRBJ1-4; 8 positions match TRBD1. Losses at the gene ends were 3 bases for V and 7 bases for J; bases not matched to a gene: 5. The CDR3 consists of 14 residues. CDR1 and CDR2 (germline): SGHRS, YFSETQ. Looking up the rest from reference TRBV5-1 and TRBJ1-4 gives the full variable domain: KAGVTQTPRYLIKTRGQQVTLSCSPISGHRSVSWYQQTPGQGLQFLFEYFSETQRNKGNFPGRFSGRQFSNSRSEMNVSTLELGDSALYLCASSSQGAREKLFFGSGTQLSVL.

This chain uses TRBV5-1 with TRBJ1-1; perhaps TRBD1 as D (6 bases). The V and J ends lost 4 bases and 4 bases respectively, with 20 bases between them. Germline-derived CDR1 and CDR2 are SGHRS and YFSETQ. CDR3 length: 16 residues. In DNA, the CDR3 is TGCGCCAGCAGCCCGAGGGGAGGGGGAAGAGGCACTGAAGCTTTCTTT. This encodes CASSPRGGGRGTEAFF.

CDR3 sequence reads: CASSLPRDRANSPLHF. Here the CDR3 DNA reads TGTGCCAGCAGCTTACCCCGGGACAGAGCTAATTCACCCCTCCACTTT. The chain recombines TRBV7-2 with TRBJ1-6, with TRBD1 identical over 7 bases. The germline V gene encodes CDR1 SGHTA and CDR2 FQGNSA. The J segment lost 6 bases and the V segment lost 2 bases, leaving 7 bases of the junction unmatched. The CDR3 sequence is 16 residues long.

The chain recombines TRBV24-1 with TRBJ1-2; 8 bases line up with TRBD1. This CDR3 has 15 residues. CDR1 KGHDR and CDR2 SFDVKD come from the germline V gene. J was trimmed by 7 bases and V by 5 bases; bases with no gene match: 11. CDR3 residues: CATSARGQGAAGYTF. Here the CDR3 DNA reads TGTGCCACCAGTGCACGGGGGCAGGGGGCGGCTGGCTACACCTTC.

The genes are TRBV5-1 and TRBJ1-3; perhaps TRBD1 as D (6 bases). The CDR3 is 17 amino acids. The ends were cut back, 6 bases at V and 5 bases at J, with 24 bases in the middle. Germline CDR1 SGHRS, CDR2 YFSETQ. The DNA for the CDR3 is TGCGCCAGCACGACAGGAGCCCTAGACAGTGAGAGAAACACCATATATTTT. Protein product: CASTTGALDSERNTIYF.

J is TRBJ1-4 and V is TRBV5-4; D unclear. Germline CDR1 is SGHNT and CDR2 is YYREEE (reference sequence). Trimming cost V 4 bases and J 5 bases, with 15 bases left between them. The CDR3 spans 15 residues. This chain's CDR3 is CASSRSGWLNEKLFF. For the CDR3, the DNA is TGTGCCAGCAGCCGGTCGGGGTGGCTAAATGAAAAACTGTTTTTT.

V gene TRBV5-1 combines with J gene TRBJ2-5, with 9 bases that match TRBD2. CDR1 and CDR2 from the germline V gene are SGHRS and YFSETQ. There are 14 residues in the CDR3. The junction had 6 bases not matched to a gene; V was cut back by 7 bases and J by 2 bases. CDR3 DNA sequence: TGCGCCAGCGGACGGGCGGGGGGGCAAGAGACCCAGTACTTC. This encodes CASGRAGGQETQYF.

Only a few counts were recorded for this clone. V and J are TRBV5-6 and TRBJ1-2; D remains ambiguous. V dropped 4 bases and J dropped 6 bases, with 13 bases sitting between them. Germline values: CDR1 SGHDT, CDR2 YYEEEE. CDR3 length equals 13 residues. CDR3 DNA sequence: TGTGCCAGCAGCCCGCTAGTGAGGGATGGCTACACCTTC. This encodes CASSPLVRDGYTF. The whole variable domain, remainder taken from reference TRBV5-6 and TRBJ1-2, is DAGVTQSPTHLIKTRGQQVTLRCSPKSGHDTVSWYQQALGQGPQFIFQYYEEEERQRGNFPDRFSGHQFPNYSSELNVNALLLGDSALYLCASSPLVRDGYTFGSGTRLTVV.

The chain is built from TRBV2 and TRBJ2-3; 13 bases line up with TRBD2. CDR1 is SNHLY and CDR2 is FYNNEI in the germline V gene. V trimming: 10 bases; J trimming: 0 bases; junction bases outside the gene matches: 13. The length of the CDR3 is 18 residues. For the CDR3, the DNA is TGTGCCACCCTCCCCCGGACTAGCGGGGGAGTAAGCACAGATACGCAGTATTTT. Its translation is CATLPRTSGGVSTDTQYF. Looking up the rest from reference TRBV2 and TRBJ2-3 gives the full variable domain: EPEVTQTPSHQVTQMGQEVILRCVPISNHLYFYWYRQILGQKVEFLVSFYNNEISEKSEIFDDQFSVERPDGSNFTLKIRSTKLEDSAMYFCATLPRTSGGVSTDTQYFGPGTRLTVL.

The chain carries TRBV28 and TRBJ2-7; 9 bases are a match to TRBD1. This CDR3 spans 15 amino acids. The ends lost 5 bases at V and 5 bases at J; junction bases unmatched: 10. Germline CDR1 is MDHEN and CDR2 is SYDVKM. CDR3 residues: CASSRRGQGPHEQYF. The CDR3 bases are TGTGCCAGCAGTCGGAGAGGACAGGGGCCCCACGAGCAGTACTTC.

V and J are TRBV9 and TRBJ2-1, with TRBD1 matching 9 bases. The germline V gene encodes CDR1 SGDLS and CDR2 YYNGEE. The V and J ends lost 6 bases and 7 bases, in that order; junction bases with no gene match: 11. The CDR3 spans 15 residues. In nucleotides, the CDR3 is TGTGCCAGCACCGTCGGACAGGGGCCCCGGAATGAGCAGTTCTTC. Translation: CASTVGQGPRNEQFF.

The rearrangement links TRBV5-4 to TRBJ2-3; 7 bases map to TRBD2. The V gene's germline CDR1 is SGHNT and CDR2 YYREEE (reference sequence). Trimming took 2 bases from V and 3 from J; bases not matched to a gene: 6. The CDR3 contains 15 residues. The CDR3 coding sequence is TGTGCCAGCAGCTTATCCGTCGGGGGGACAGATACGCAGTATTTT. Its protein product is CASSLSVGGTDTQYF.

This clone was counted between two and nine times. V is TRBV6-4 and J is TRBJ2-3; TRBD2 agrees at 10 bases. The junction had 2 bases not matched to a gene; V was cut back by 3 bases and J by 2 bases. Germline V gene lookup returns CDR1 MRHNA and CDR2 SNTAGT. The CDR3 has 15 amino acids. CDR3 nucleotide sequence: TGTGCCAGCAGTGATGGACTAGCGGACACAGATACGCAGTATTTT. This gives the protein CASSDGLADTDTQYF.

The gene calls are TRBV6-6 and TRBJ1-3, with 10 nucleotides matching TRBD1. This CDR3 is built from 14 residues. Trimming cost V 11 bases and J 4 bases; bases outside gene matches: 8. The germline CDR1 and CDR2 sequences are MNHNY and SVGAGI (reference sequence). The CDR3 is CAGQTGGEGNTIYF. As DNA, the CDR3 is TGTGCCGGCCAGACAGGGGGCGAAGGAAACACCATATATTTT.

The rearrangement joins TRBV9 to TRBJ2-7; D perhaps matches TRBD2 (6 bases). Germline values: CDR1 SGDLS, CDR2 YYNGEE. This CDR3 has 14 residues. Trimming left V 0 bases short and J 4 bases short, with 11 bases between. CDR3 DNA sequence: TGTGCCAGCAGCGTAGGGGGGGATAGGTACGAGCAGTACTTC. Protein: CASSVGGDRYEQYF.

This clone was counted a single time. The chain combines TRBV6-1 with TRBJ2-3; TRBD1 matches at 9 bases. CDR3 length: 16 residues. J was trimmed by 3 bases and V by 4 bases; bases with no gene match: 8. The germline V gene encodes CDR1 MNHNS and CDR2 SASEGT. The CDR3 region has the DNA TGTGCCAGCAGTGTTCGACGGACAGGGGATACAGATACGCAGTATTTT. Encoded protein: CASSVRRTGDTDTQYF.